One and the same sample provided the 21 T cell receptor beta chains below, sequenced in a study of cytomegalovirus exposure and HLA in healthy donors. Primers: 60 Vbeta forward and 13 Jbeta reverse. The protocol was immunoSEQ multiplex PCR, while the TCRdb copy is restricted to in-frame clones and leaves out a portion. Among under 150,000 clones listed, roughly 78% were seen once. Sample: PBMCs. These receptors came from a middle-aged woman in good health and CMV-seronegative.

This clone has a handful of counts. This chain connects TRBV27 to TRBJ1-2; 10 bases are a match to TRBD1. Germline CDR1 reads MNHEY; CDR2 reads SMNVEV (reference sequence). V shed 5 bases and J 4 bases; nucleotides not matched to a gene: 7. This CDR3 is built from 15 residues. The DNA of the CDR3 is TGTGCCAGCAGTCCCAGGACAGGGGGGCCCTATGGCTACACCTTC. Protein product: CASSPRTGGPYGYTF.

This chain uses TRBV10-3 with TRBJ2-3; D might be TRBD2 (5 bases). CDR3 length: 14 amino acids. Trimming took 3 bases from V and 4 from J, leaving 11 bases between them. From germline, CDR1 is ENHRY and CDR2 SYGVKD. The CDR3 spells CAISDSTSADTQYF. The CDR3 region has the DNA TGTGCCATCAGTGACTCAACTAGTGCAGATACGCAGTATTTT.

The chain employs TRBV19 and TRBJ2-5; 7 nucleotides match TRBD1. The DNA end lines up better with TRBJ2-7; the J call may be wrong. CDR1 and CDR2 (germline): LNHDA, SQIVND (reference sequence). CDR3 length equals 14 residues. The CDR3 DNA follows: TGTGCCAGTAGGCGGACAGGCAGCTCCTACGAGCAGTACTTC. Translation gives CASRRTGSSYEQYF.

The rearrangement joins TRBV6-5 to TRBJ2-1; no firm D call. The CDR3 is 15 amino acids. Trimming cost V 2 bases and J 0 bases, with 8 bases left between them. Germline V CDR1 and CDR2: MNHEY, SVGAGI. The CDR3 sequence: CASSYGANSYNEQFF. CDR3 nucleotide sequence: TGTGCCAGCAGTTACGGTGCGAACTCCTACAATGAGCAGTTCTTC.

V gene TRBV6-5 combines with J gene TRBJ2-1; the match to TRBD2 covers 7 bases. The CDR3 is 15 residues long. V was clipped by 2 bases and J by 10 bases; unmatched bases: 11. Per germline, CDR1 MNHEY and CDR2 SVGAGI. The CDR3 nucleotides read TGTGCCAGCAGTTACCGCCCTAGCGGAATCGGGGAGCAGTTCTTC. Translation gives CASSYRPSGIGEQFF.

The V call is TRBV7-9, the J call TRBJ1-1, with D tentatively TRBD1 (6 bases). The CDR3 is made up of 14 amino acids. With 5 bases removed from V and 1 base from J, the gap between germline ends came to 11 bases. Germline V gene lookup returns CDR1 SEHNR and CDR2 FQNEAQ (reference sequence). This chain's CDR3 is CASSLQQGNTEAFF. DNA for the CDR3: TGTGCCAGCAGCCTACAACAGGGGAACACTGAAGCTTTCTTT.

This clone has only a few counts. This chain links TRBV18 with TRBJ2-7; maybe TRBD2 (5 bases). Between the trimmed V and J ends, which lost 3 bases and 0 bases, there was a span of 12 bases. Germline assignment: CDR1 KGHSH and CDR2 LQKENI. This CDR3 contains 15 residues. The CDR3: CASSPPGVLSYEQYF. CDR3 coding DNA: TGTGCCAGCTCACCCCCCGGGGTCCTCTCCTACGAGCAGTACTTC.

This sequence joins TRBV28 and TRBJ2-2; a weak D match, TRBD1 (6 bases). The CDR3 spans 14 residues. Trimming shortened V by 3 bases and J by 3 bases, and 8 bases separated the two germline ends. Per germline, CDR1 MDHEN and CDR2 SYDVKM. The CDR3 loop is CASSFQGYTGELFF. The CDR3 DNA is TGTGCCAGCAGTTTCCAGGGGTACACCGGGGAGCTGTTTTTT.

The chain has TRBV2 and TRBJ1-2; TRBD1 aligns across 8 bases. CDR3 length: 14 residues. The V and J ends lost 7 bases and 4 bases, in that order; junction bases with no gene match: 8. In germline, CDR1 is SNHLY, CDR2 FYNNEI. CDR3 in amino acids: CASTTTGGAYGYTF. As DNA, the CDR3 is TGTGCCAGCACCACAACAGGGGGAGCCTATGGCTACACCTTC.

V and J are TRBV28 and TRBJ2-7; the match to TRBD2 covers 14 bases. This CDR3 has 16 amino acids. Germline V gene lookup returns CDR1 MDHEN and CDR2 SYDVKM. V was clipped by 4 bases and J by 8 bases; unmatched bases: 10. The CDR3 DNA reads as TGTGCCAGCAGTTCCCCCGTGGGGACTAGCGGGAGAAAGCAGTACTTC. Its translation: CASSSPVGTSGRKQYF.

This chain connects TRBV19 to TRBJ2-1; TRBD2 aligns across 11 bases. This CDR3 comprises 15 residues. CDR1 is LNHDA, CDR2 SQIVND, per germline (reference sequence). Trimming at V came to 5 bases and at J to 8 bases, leaving 8 bases not matched to a gene. Here the CDR3 DNA reads TGTGCCAGTAGTCGTACTAGCGGGAGAATCCATGAGCAGTTCTTC. This translates into CASSRTSGRIHEQFF. Full variable domain (missing parts from reference TRBV19 and TRBJ2-1): DGGITQSPKYLFRKEGQNVTLSCEQNLNHDAMYWYRQDPGQGLRLIYYSQIVNDFQKGDIAEGYSVSREKKESFPLTVTSAQKNPTAFYLCASSRTSGRIHEQFFGPGTRLTVL.

The sample holds one count of this clone. This chain connects TRBV6-6 to TRBJ1-1; the match to TRBD1 covers 8 bases. Unmatched junction bases numbered 11, after V lost 9 bases and J lost 5 bases. CDR3 length equals 14 residues. The germline CDR1 and CDR2 sequences are MNHNY and SVGAGI (reference sequence). The CDR3, as DNA: TGTGCCAGTATAATAGGACAGGGATGGACTGAAGCTTTCTTT. It is translated as CASIIGQGWTEAFF.

The chain carries TRBV19 and TRBJ1-5, with TRBD1 as a possible D gene (6 bases). Germline-derived CDR1 and CDR2 are LNHDA and SQIVND (reference sequence). V gave up 4 bases and J gave up 7 bases, with 14 bases separating them. There are 14 residues in the CDR3. CDR3 sequence (DNA): TGTGCCAGTAGTACCACCCCGAGGGGGCAGCCCCAGCATTTT. It yields the protein CASSTTPRGQPQHF.

The chain uses TRBV29-1 and TRBJ2-3, with 7 bases aligning to TRBD2. CDR1 is SQVTM and CDR2 is ANQGSEA in the germline V gene. V was clipped by 6 bases and J by 5 bases; unmatched bases: 8. This CDR3 is 13 amino acids long. The CDR3 DNA reads as TGCAGCGTGCCCGGGGGGAATGAAGATACGCAGTATTTT. Protein product: CSVPGGNEDTQYF.

This sequence joins TRBV5-8 and TRBJ2-1; tentative D call: TRBD2 (5 bases). There are 14 residues in the CDR3. Trimming pared 7 bases from V and 3 bases from J, leaving 14 bases between. Looked up from germline, CDR1 is SGHTS and CDR2 is YDEGEE. In nucleotides, the CDR3 is TGTGCCAGCTCCCCGGGATGGAGCTACAATGAGCAGTTCTTC. Translated, it gives CASSPGWSYNEQFF.

The V gene is TRBV4-1, the J gene TRBJ2-1; 8 nucleotides line up with TRBD2. Trimming took 3 bases from V and 2 from J; bases not matched to a gene: 9. There are 17 residues in the CDR3. CDR1 MGHRA and CDR2 YSYEKL come from the germline V gene. In nucleotides, the CDR3 is TGCGCCAGCAGCCACCCCCATAGCGGGACGACCTACAATGAGCAGTTCTTC. Amino acids: CASSHPHSGTTYNEQFF.

In its sample, this clone was seen a few times. In DNA, the CDR3 is TGTGCCAGCAGTGACATGGCCGGGGCCAACGTCCTGACTTTC. This codes for CASSDMAGANVLTF. The chain recombines TRBV6-4 with TRBJ2-6; D is ambiguous. V lost 2 bases, J lost 4 bases, and 6 bases lay in between. This CDR3 is 14 amino acids long. CDR1 is MRHNA and CDR2 is SNTAGT in the germline V gene.

The V and J genes are TRBV28 and TRBJ1-1; D unresolved. In germline, CDR1 is MDHEN, CDR2 SYDVKM. The CDR3 loop spans 15 amino acids. V was shortened by 9 bases and J by 3 bases, with 20 bases between the two germline ends. This chain's CDR3 is CASPPTAGRDTEAFF. Written as DNA, the CDR3 is TGTGCCAGTCCCCCCACGGCCGGCCGGGACACTGAAGCTTTCTTT.

CDR3 sequence reads: CASSQPGQGSYF. CDR3 bases: TGCGCCAGCAGCCAACCGGGACAGGGCTCGTATTTT. V gene TRBV5-1 combines with J gene TRBJ2-3, with 9 bases that match TRBD1. This CDR3 is 12 amino acids long. Germline loops: CDR1 SGHRS, CDR2 YFSETQ. The trim removed 4 bases at V and 14 bases at J, leaving 8 bases unmatched.

This clone turned up a few times. The chain joins TRBV2 to TRBJ1-2; D is undetermined. This CDR3 spans 11 amino acids. The V end lost 4 bases, the J end lost 5 bases, and 5 bases lay between the germline ends. Germline V gene lookup returns CDR1 SNHLY and CDR2 FYNNEI. CDR3 amino acids: CASSGGYGYTF. For the CDR3, the DNA is TGTGCCAGCAGTGGAGGGTATGGCTACACCTTC.

This clone was recorded only once. The chain employs TRBV5-4 and TRBJ2-3, with D maybe TRBD1 (7 bases). V was clipped by 2 bases and J by 7 bases, with 14 bases between them. The CDR3 extends over 14 amino acids. CDR1 is SGHNT and CDR2 is YYREEE in the germline V gene (reference sequence). CDR3 amino acids: CASSFRGGGNTQYF. The DNA for the CDR3 is TGTGCCAGCAGCTTTCGAGGGGGCGGGAATACGCAGTATTTT.